The present T cell receptor beta chain was sequenced within a study of PD-1 blockade in classical Hodgkin lymphoma. As for time point: cycle 4 day 1 (C4D1), after six to seven weeks of nivolumab. Exposure to brentuximab vedotin varied, and each patient had relapsed following autologous stem cell transplantation. Using magnetic negative selection, the CD4+ T cells were separated out of thawed PBMCs. Regarding this clone: Its antigen remains unknown.

The CDR3 runs 15 residues. The germline gives CDR1 SGHTA, CDR2 FQGNSA. V shed 2 bases, J shed 2 bases, and the junction held 6 bases outside the gene matches. The study's findings and limits: With respect to the repertoire differences, their causes, possibly disease activity or prior therapy, remain undefined. Healthy donors were reported to have higher baseline TCR diversity than newly diagnosed patients. Researchers reported that CD4+ TCR diversity, though not CD8+, rose significantly by C4D1. Partial responders and progressors had significantly lower baseline TCR diversity.

TCRdb keeps only in-frame clones here, not all; method: immunoSEQ multiplex PCR. Among more than 25,000 clones, more than 80% were seen once, and the ten largest hold around 0.6%. This receptor was identified in a human donor with classical Hodgkin lymphoma. The rearrangement joins TRBV7-2 to TRBJ2-7; 7 nucleotides line up with TRBD2. This specimen consisted of CD4+ T cells from blood, obtained before the fourth cycle of nivolumab. The CDR3 DNA follows: TGTGCCAGCAGCTTATCAGGCGGGGGAACCTACGAGCAGTACTTC. Protein: CASSLSGGGTYEQYF.